The 30 T cell receptor beta chains below come from one sample, sequenced in a study of CXCR3-negative and CXCR3-positive naive CD8 T cells. The TRB libraries of cDNA were built by UMI-labeled 5' RACE. TCRdb re-called the 5' RACE reads and catalogs CDR3 proteins one per entry, DNA excluded. This sample's table reports around 60,000 distinct CDR3 sequences. Sequencing was done on a sample of naive CXCR3- CD8+ T cells from blood. The subset here: CD45RO-CCR7+CD27+CD95- naive CD8+ T cells lacking CXCR3 (TNR3-). These receptors originate from a human donor in good health. Some clones in this sample may be carry-over from other donors' samples.

The V and J genes are TRBV27 and TRBJ2-3; with no DNA, the TCRdb D assignment of TRBD2 cannot be verified. The CDR3 has 16 amino acids. The V gene's germline CDR1 is MNHEY and CDR2 SMNVEV (reference sequence). The CDR3 sequence is CASLPAGGGGTDTQYF.

The chain links TRBV7-9 to TRBJ1-6; the D call from TCRdb, TRBD1, cannot be confirmed without DNA. CDR3 size: 13 residues. Germline V gene data show CDR1 as SEHNR and CDR2 as FQNEAQ (reference sequence). The CDR3 loop is CASSPGVDSPLHF.

CDR3 residues: CSVDGLVAETQYF. This sequence joins TRBV29-1 and TRBJ2-5; as DNA is missing, the TRBD2 call by TCRdb cannot be tested. Germline V gene sequence: CDR1 SQVTM, CDR2 ANQGSEA. This CDR3 is 13 amino acids long. The full variable domain, in which reference TRBV29-1 and TRBJ2-5 provide the parts outside the CDR3, is SAVISQKPSRDICQRGTSLTIQCQVDSQVTMMFWYRQQPGQSLTLIATANQGSEATYESGFVIDKFPISRPNLTFSTLTVSNMSPEDSSIYLCSVDGLVAETQYFGPGTRLLVL.

This chain links TRBV29-1 with TRBJ2-5; the TRBD2 assignment by TCRdb is unverifiable without DNA. Germline CDR1 is SQVTM and CDR2 is ANQGSEA. This CDR3 is built from 13 residues. The chain's CDR3 is CSVVVGGLFTQYF. Complete variable domain (other parts from reference TRBV29-1 and TRBJ2-5): SAVISQKPSRDICQRGTSLTIQCQVDSQVTMMFWYRQQPGQSLTLIATANQGSEATYESGFVIDKFPISRPNLTFSTLTVSNMSPEDSSIYLCSVVVGGLFTQYFGPGTRLLVL.

The V call is TRBV6-5, the J call TRBJ2-5; TCRdb proposes TRBD2, but this gene call is untestable without DNA. Per germline, CDR1 MNHEY and CDR2 SVGAGI. The CDR3 runs 15 residues. The CDR3 loop reads CATDLSPGNQETQYF.

The CDR3 spells CASSPETSGGGYNEQFF. J is TRBJ2-1 and V is TRBV6-1; with no DNA, the TCRdb D assignment of TRBD2 cannot be verified. The CDR3 totals 17 residues. The V gene's germline CDR1 is MNHNS and CDR2 SASEGT.

The V call is TRBV29-1, the J call TRBJ2-7; TCRdb outputs TRBD1, but without DNA this stays unchecked. CDR3 size: 12 residues. CDR1 is SQVTM and CDR2 is ANQGSEA in the germline V gene. CDR3 region: CSVEGAYYEQYF.

The chain recombines TRBV14 with TRBJ1-2; TCRdb outputs TRBD1, but without DNA this stays unchecked. Germline V CDR1 and CDR2: SGHDN, FVKESK. The length of the CDR3 is 13 residues. This chain's CDR3 is CASSQGQGAGYTF.

The rearrangement uses TRBV12-3 or TRBV12-4 and TRBJ2-3; TCRdb's assignment of TRBD1 cannot be checked, as there is no DNA. CDR3 size: 13 residues. CDR3 loop: CASSLGQGATQYF.

The chain is built from TRBV5-1 and TRBJ2-7. CDR1 and CDR2 from the germline V gene are SGHRS and YFSETQ. The CDR3 contains 15 residues. The CDR3 here is CASSLDLGYSYEQYF.

The chain joins TRBV11-2 to TRBJ2-1; TCRdb names TRBD2, which stays unverified in the absence of DNA. The CDR3 length is 15 residues. CDR1 is SGHAT, CDR2 FQNNGV, per germline. This CDR3 is CASSRGVGLAAEQFF. The full variable domain, in which reference TRBV11-2 and TRBJ2-1 provide the parts outside the CDR3, is EAGVAQSPRYKIIEKRQSVAFWCNPISGHATLYWYQQILGQGPKLLIQFQNNGVVDDSQLPKDRFSAERLKGVDSTLKIQPAKLEDSAVYLCASSRGVGLAAEQFFGPGTRLTVL.

The genes are TRBV9 and TRBJ1-2. The CDR3 totals 11 residues. Germline V gene sequence: CDR1 SGDLS, CDR2 YYNGEE. CDR3 in amino acids: CASSGTVGYTF. The complete variable domain, with remaining parts taken from reference TRBV9 and TRBJ1-2, reads DSGVTQTPKHLITATGQRVTLRCSPRSGDLSVYWYQQSLDQGLQFLIQYYNGEERAKGNILERFSAQQFPDLHSELNLSSLELGDSALYFCASSGTVGYTFGSGTRLTVV.

The genes are TRBV29-1 and TRBJ2-6. Germline CDR1 reads SQVTM; CDR2 reads ANQGSEA. There are 16 residues in the CDR3. The CDR3 region is CSVESSGRSGANVLTF.

The chain joins TRBV12-3 or TRBV12-4 to TRBJ1-5. The CDR3 has 12 amino acids. CDR3 loop: CASSLGYQPQHF.

The rearrangement uses TRBV18 and TRBJ2-7. The CDR3 runs to 14 residues. CDR1 is KGHSH and CDR2 is LQKENI in the germline V gene. The CDR3 spells CASSPTGSPYEQYF.

The CDR3 protein is CASSYLAGDSYEQYF. The chain joins TRBV6-5 to TRBJ2-7. This CDR3 has 15 residues. Germline V gene lookup returns CDR1 MNHEY and CDR2 SVGAGI.

The chain's CDR3 is CASSPAGYEQYF. The V call is TRBV12-3 or TRBV12-4, the J call TRBJ2-7; the D call from TCRdb, TRBD1, cannot be confirmed without DNA. CDR3 length: 12 amino acids.

This sequence joins TRBV11-2 and TRBJ1-4; TCRdb outputs TRBD1, but without DNA this stays unchecked. This CDR3 is 16 amino acids long. CDR1 is SGHAT and CDR2 is FQNNGV in the germline V gene. Here the CDR3 reads CASSLAPGTDNDKLFF.

The rearrangement joins TRBV27 to TRBJ1-5. Germline lookup yields CDR1 MNHEY and CDR2 SMNVEV (reference sequence). The CDR3 spans 14 residues. This CDR3 is CASSPKDDNQPQHF.

The chain has TRBV7-9 and TRBJ2-1. Germline-derived CDR1 and CDR2 are SEHNR and FQNEAQ (reference sequence). The CDR3 loop spans 13 amino acids. CDR3 amino acids: CASSLLPHNEQFF.

This chain joins TRBV29-1 and TRBJ1-3; lacking DNA, the TRBD1 call made by TCRdb goes unchecked. The CDR3 totals 14 residues. Per germline, CDR1 SQVTM and CDR2 ANQGSEA. CDR3 protein: CSVKGRGSGNTIYF.

This chain joins TRBV11-3 and TRBJ1-2; the D call from TCRdb, TRBD1, cannot be confirmed without DNA. The CDR3 length is 15 residues. Germline V gene sequence: CDR1 SGHNT, CDR2 YENEEA. The CDR3 sequence is CASTLGSLFRSGYTF.

The V gene is TRBV14, the J gene TRBJ2-7. The V gene's germline CDR1 is SGHDN and CDR2 FVKESK. The CDR3 loop spans 13 amino acids. The CDR3 spells CASSHVGHTEQYF.

The rearrangement links TRBV7-3 to TRBJ2-3; absent DNA, TCRdb's TRBD1 call cannot be checked. The CDR3 is 15 residues long. CDR1 SGHTA and CDR2 FQGTGA come from the germline V gene. CDR3 amino acids: CASRKQGDPGDTQYF.

This rearrangement joins TRBV28 to TRBJ2-7; no DNA is available, so the TRBD2 call from TCRdb remains unchecked. Germline assignment: CDR1 MDHEN and CDR2 SYDVKM. The CDR3 is made up of 19 amino acids. The CDR3 sequence is CASSFSGTSGRSTSYEQYF.

The chain is built from TRBV20-1 and TRBJ2-1; TCRdb gives TRBD1 as the D gene, but with no DNA this cannot be confirmed. There are 12 residues in the CDR3. From germline, CDR1 is DFQATT and CDR2 SNEGSKA (reference sequence). The CDR3 is CSAPEDNNEQFF.

The V gene is TRBV29-1, the J gene TRBJ2-7; TCRdb's assignment of TRBD1 cannot be checked, as there is no DNA. There are 14 residues in the CDR3. The germline V gene encodes CDR1 SQVTM and CDR2 ANQGSEA. The CDR3 loop reads CSVDNRDRGREQYF.

The chain carries TRBV15 and TRBJ2-1. The V gene's germline CDR1 is LNHNV and CDR2 YYDKDF (reference sequence). The CDR3 is 14 amino acids. CDR3 amino acids: CATSHNLEPLEQFF.

The V and J genes are TRBV23-1 and TRBJ2-5; the D call from TCRdb, TRBD1, cannot be confirmed without DNA. TRBV23-1 is labeled an ORF, and its function is uncertain. CDR3 length: 15 residues. The CDR3 sequence is CASSYPGQTRETQYF.

The rearrangement joins TRBV11-2 to TRBJ1-4. This CDR3 region has 14 residues. CDR1 and CDR2 (germline): SGHAT, FQNNGV. CDR3 region: CASSMDGSNEKLFF.